This TCR beta chain was retrieved from a study of T-cell memory formation after mild COVID-19. One entry per CDR3 protein, called by TCRdb with MiXCR from the 5' RACE reads. The sample consists of approximately 390,000 distinct CDR3 sequences, 15% to 20% of them appearing once. This clonotype was recorded a few times. This CDR3 has 15 residues. The V gene's germline CDR1 is SGHTA and CDR2 FQGNSA. The J segment lost 4 bases and the V segment lost 0 bases, leaving 4 bases of the junction unmatched. The sequenced material came from PBMCs or a T cell subset sorted from them (not recorded which). V is TRBV7-2 and J is TRBJ1-1; TRBD1 matches at 8 bases. The sequence was collected from a man between 18 and 29 years old who had mild COVID-19 (a few samples of this study predate the infection). Cell type and time point are not known. Here the CDR3 reads CASSLAPTGGTEAFF. In nucleotides, the CDR3 is TGTGCCAGCAGCTTAGCGCCTACAGGGGGCACTGAAGCTTTCTTT.